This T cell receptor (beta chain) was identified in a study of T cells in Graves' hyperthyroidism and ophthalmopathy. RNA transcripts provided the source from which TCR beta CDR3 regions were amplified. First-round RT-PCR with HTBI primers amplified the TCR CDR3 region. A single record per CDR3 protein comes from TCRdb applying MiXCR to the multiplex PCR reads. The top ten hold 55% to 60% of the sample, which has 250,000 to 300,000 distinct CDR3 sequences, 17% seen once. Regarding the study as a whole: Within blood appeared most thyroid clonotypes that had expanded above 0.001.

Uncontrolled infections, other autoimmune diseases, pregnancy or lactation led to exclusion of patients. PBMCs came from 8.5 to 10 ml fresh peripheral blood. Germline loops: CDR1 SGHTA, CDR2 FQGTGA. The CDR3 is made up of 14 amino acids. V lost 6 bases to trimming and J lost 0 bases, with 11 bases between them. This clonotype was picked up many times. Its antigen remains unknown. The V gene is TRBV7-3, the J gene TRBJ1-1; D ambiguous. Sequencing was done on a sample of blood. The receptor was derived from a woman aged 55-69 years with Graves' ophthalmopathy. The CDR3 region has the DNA TGTGCCAGCAGATCCATGGCTATGAACACTGAAGCTTTCTTT. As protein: CASRSMAMNTEAFF. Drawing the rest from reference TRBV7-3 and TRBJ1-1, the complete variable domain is GAGVSQTPSNKVTEKGKYVELRCDPISGHTALYWYRQSLGQGPEFLIYFQGTGAADDSGLPNDRFFAVRPEGSVSTLKIQRTERGDSAVYLCASRSMAMNTEAFFGQGTRLTVV.